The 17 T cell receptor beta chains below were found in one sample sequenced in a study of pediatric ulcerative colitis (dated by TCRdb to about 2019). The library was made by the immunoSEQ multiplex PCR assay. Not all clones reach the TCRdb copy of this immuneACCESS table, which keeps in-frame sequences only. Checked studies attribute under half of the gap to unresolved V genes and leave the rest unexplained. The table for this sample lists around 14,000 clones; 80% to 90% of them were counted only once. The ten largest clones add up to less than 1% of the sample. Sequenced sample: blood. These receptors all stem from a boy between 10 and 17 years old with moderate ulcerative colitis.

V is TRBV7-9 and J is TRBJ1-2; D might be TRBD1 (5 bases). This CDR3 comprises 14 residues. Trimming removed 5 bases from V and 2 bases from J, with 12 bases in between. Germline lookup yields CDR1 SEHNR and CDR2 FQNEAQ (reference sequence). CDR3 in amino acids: CASSRGGTNYGYTF. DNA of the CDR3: TGTGCCAGCAGCAGGGGAGGGACGAACTATGGCTACACCTTC.

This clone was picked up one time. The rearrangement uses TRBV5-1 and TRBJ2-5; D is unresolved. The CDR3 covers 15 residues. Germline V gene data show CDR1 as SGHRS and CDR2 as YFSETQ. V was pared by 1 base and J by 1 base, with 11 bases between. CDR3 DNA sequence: TGCGCCAGCAGCTTGTTTGGGCCATTCCAAGAGACCCAGTACTTC. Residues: CASSLFGPFQETQYF.

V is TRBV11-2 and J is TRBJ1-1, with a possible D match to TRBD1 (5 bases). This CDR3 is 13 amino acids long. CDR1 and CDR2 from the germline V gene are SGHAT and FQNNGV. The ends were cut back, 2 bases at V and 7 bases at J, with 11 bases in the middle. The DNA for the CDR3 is TGTGCCAGCAGCTTAAGTCAGGGCCTTGAAGCTTTCTTT. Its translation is CASSLSQGLEAFF.

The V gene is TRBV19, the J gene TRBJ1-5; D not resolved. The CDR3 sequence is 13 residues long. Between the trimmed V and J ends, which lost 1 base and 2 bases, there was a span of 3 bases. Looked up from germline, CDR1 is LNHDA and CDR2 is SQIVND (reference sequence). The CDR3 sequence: CASSIAGNQPQHF. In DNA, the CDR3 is TGTGCCAGTAGTATAGCCGGCAATCAGCCCCAGCATTTT.

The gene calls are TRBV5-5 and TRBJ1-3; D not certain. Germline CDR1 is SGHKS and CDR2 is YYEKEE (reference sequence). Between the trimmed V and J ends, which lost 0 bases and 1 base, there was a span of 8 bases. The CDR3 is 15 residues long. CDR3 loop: CASSLEPTSGNTIYF. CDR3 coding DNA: TGTGCCAGCAGCTTGGAACCCACTTCTGGAAACACCATATATTTT.

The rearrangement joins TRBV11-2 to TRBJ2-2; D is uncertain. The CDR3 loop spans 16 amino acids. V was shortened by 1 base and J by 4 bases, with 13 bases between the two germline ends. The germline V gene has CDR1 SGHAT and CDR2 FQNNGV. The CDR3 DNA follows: TGTGCCAGCAGCTTAGTAAGTGTCGGAACCACCGGGGAGCTGTTTTTT. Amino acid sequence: CASSLVSVGTTGELFF.

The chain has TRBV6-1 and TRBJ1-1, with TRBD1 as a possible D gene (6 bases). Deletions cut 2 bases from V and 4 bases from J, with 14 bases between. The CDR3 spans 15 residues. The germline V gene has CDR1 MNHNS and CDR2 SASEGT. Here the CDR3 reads CASSEQDRGGTEAFF. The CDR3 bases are TGTGCCAGCAGTGAACAGGACCGAGGGGGCACTGAAGCTTTCTTT.

CDR3 region: CASSMSGTGPETQYF. The DNA for the CDR3 is TGCGCCAGCAGCATGTCCGGGACAGGGCCAGAGACCCAGTACTTC. The V and J genes are TRBV5-1 and TRBJ2-5; TRBD1 matches at 9 bases. Germline V lookup: CDR1 SGHRS, CDR2 YFSETQ. The CDR3 length is 15 residues. The trim removed 4 bases at V and 4 bases at J, leaving 8 bases unmatched.

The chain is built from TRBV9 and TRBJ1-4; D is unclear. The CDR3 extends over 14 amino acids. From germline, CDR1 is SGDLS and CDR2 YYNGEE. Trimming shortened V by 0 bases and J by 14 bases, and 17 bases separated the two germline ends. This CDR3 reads CASSVEGDSTILFF. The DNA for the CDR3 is TGTGCCAGCAGCGTAGAGGGAGACTCGACGATCCTGTTTTTT.

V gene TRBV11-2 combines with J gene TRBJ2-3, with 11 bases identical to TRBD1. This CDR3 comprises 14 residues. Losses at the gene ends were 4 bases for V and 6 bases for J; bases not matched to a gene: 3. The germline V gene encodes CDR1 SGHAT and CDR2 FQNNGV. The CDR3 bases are TGTGCCAGCAGCTGGGACAGGGGGATGGATACGCAGTATTTT. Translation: CASSWDRGMDTQYF.

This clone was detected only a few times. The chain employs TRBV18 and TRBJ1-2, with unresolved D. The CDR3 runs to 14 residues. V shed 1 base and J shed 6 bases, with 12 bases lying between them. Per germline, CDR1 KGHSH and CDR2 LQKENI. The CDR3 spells CASSPQEHTHGYTF. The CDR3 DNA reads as TGTGCCAGCTCACCACAGGAGCACACCCATGGCTACACCTTC.

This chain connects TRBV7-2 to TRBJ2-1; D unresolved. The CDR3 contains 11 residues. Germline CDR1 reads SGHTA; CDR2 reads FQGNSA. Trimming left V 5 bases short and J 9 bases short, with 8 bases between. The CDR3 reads CASSQYGEQFF. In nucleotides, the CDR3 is TGTGCCAGCAGCCAATACGGTGAGCAGTTCTTC.

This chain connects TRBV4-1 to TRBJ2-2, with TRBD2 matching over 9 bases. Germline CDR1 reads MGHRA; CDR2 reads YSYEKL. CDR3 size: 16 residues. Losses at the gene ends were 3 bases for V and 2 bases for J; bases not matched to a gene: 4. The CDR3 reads CASSQALAGNTGELFF. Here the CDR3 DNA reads TGCGCCAGCAGCCAGGCACTAGCGGGCAACACCGGGGAGCTGTTTTTT.

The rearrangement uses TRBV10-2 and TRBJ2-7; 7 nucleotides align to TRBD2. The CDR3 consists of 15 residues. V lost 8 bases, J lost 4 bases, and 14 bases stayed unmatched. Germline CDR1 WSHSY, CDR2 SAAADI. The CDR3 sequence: CASALRDYPIYEQYF. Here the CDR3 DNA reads TGCGCCAGCGCCCTGCGGGACTACCCAATTTACGAGCAGTACTTC.

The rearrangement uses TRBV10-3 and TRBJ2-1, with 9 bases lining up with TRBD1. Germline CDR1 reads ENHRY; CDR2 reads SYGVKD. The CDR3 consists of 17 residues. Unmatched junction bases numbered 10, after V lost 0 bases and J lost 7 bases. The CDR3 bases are TGTGCCATCAGTGAGTCGACCTTCTATGGACAGGGGAATGAGCAGTTCTTC. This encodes CAISESTFYGQGNEQFF.

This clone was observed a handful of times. CDR3: CASSFWADSNLNTEAFF. CDR3 DNA: TGTGCCAGCAGTTTTTGGGCAGACAGTAATTTGAACACTGAAGCTTTCTTT. The chain couples TRBV28 to TRBJ1-1; perhaps TRBD1 as D (5 bases). Trimming took 3 bases from V and 0 from J, leaving 17 bases between them. The CDR3 spans 17 residues. CDR1 and CDR2 from the germline V gene are MDHEN and SYDVKM.

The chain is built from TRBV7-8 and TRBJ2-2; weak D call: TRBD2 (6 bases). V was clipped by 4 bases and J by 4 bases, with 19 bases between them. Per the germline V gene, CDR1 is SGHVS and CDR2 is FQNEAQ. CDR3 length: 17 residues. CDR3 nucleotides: TGTGCCAGCAGCTCCGACCCCAACTCGGAGGGCACCGGGGAGCTGTTTTTT. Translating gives CASSSDPNSEGTGELFF.